This TCR beta chain emerged from a study of T cell repertoires in cytomegalovirus infection. Background on the study: Matching HLA type, along with CMV infection, was indicated by public TCR beta signatures.

Trimming removed 2 bases at V and 10 bases at J, with 20 bases between. CDR3 length: 16 amino acids. CDR1 SGHTA and CDR2 FQGNSA come from the germline V gene. This clonotype appeared many times. Each CDR3 protein gets one entry after TCRdb re-called the reads with MiXCR. The table has 300,000 to 400,000 distinct CDR3 sequences, 9.5% seen once; the top ten hold approximately 4.7%. The rearrangement joins TRBV7-2 to TRBJ1-4, with D perhaps matching TRBD1 (6 bases). Sequencing input: PBMCs. This TCR was recovered from a human donor in good health (CMV status not recorded). Some clones in this sample may be carry-over from other donors' samples. CDR3 DNA sequence: TGTGCCAGCAGCTTAACCACAACAGGGACCAGGGGAAAACTGTTTTTT. The encoded protein is CASSLTTTGTRGKLFF.